This TCR beta chain was captured in a study of T-cell reconstitution after alpha-beta-depleted transplantation in children. General study findings and limits: T-cell numbers and diversity, one year after transplant, stemmed largely from T cells that were newly produced. Roughly two months post-transplant, alpha-beta T cells reportedly originated from several hundred graft clones that had expanded.

The V and J ends lost 1 base and 5 bases, in that order; junction bases with no gene match: 6. The CDR3 runs to 15 residues. TCRbeta library preparation incorporated unique molecular identifiers. Via MiXCR, TCRdb re-called the PCR reads, giving one row per CDR3 protein. In the table there are 200,000 to 250,000 distinct CDR3 sequences, around 7.5% of which are singletons. This clonotype was counted ten times or more. The antigen remains undetermined. Material: PBMCs, mostly from graft donor cells, obtained 180 days after TCRalphabeta/CD19-depleted stem cell transplant. The chain recombines TRBV12-3 or TRBV12-4 with TRBJ2-7; TRBD1 agrees at 9 bases. This sequence originates from a male patient aged 10 to 17 who had a stem cell transplant for acute lymphoblastic leukemia, so the T cells may come from the graft donor. The CDR3 coding sequence is TGTGCCAGCAGTTTAGTGACAGGGGGTCTTGACGAGCAGTACTTC. Translation: CASSLVTGGLDEQYF.